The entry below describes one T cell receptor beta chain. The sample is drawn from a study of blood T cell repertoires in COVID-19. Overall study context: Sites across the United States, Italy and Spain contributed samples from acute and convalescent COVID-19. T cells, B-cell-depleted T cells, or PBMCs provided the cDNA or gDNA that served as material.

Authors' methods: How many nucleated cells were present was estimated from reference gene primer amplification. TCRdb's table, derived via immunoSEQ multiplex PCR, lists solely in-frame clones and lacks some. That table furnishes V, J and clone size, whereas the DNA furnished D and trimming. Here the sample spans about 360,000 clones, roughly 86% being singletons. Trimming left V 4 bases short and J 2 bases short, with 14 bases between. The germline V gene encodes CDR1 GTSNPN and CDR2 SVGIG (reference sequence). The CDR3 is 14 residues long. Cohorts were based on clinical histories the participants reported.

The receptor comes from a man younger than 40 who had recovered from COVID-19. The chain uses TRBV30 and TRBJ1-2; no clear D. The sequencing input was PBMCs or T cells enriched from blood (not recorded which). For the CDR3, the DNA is TGTGCCTGGACCTCGGGTCTGTTAAACTATGGCTACACCTTC. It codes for CAWTSGLLNYGYTF. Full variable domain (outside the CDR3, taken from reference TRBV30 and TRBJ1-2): SQTIHQWPATLVQPVGSPLSLECTVEGTSNPNLYWYRQAAGRGLQLLFYSVGIGQISSEVPQNLSASRPQDRQFILSSKKLLLSDSGFYLCAWTSGLLNYGYTFGSGTRLTVV.